These 10 T cell receptor beta chains originate from one sample sequenced in a study of T-cell memory formation after mild COVID-19. In TCRdb, the 5' RACE reads were re-called with MiXCR into one record per CDR3 protein. Here the sample spans more than 350,000 distinct CDR3 sequences, roughly 21% being singletons. Source material: PBMCs or a T cell subset sorted from them (not recorded which). The source of these receptors is an adult woman who had mild COVID-19 (a few samples of this study predate the infection). Cell type and time point are not known.

The V call is TRBV18, the J call TRBJ1-3; the D is unclear. Germline V CDR1 and CDR2: KGHSH, LQKENI. The CDR3 is 14 residues long. V shed 4 bases and J shed 4 bases, with 11 bases lying between them. The CDR3 spells CASSHLSRGNTIYF. As DNA, the CDR3 is TGTGCCAGCTCACACCTTTCGAGGGGAAACACCATATATTTT.

This chain joins TRBV3-1 and TRBJ2-1; TRBD1 agrees at 9 bases. V lost 1 base, J lost 9 bases, and 7 bases stayed unmatched. Per germline, CDR1 LGHDT and CDR2 YNNKEL (reference sequence). The CDR3 sequence is 15 residues long. Here the CDR3 reads CASSQAVQGAGEQFF. The DNA for the CDR3 is TGTGCCAGCAGCCAAGCGGTACAGGGGGCTGGTGAGCAGTTCTTC.

The gene calls are TRBV2 and TRBJ2-1; TRBD2 is a possible D gene (6 bases). The CDR3 has 16 residues. The V end was cut by 5 bases, the J end by 0 bases, with 14 bases between. The V gene's germline CDR1 is SNHLY and CDR2 FYNNEI. CDR3 region: CASSSRLGSSYNEQFF. The DNA for the CDR3 is TGTGCCAGCAGTTCTCGACTCGGGAGCTCCTACAATGAGCAGTTCTTC.

In this sample, this clonotype turned up many times. The chain combines TRBV4-2 with TRBJ2-1, with TRBD2 matching 10 bases. Germline V gene data show CDR1 as LGHNA and CDR2 as YNFKEQ. V dropped 0 bases and J dropped 7; count of bases not matched to a gene: 9. The CDR3 is 17 residues long. The CDR3 here is CASSQDSASGSWNEQFF. The DNA for the CDR3 is TGTGCCAGCAGCCAAGATTCGGCTAGCGGGAGCTGGAATGAGCAGTTCTTC.

The chain is built from TRBV12-3 or TRBV12-4 and TRBJ1-1; D unclear. Trimming removed 6 bases from V and 2 bases from J, with 10 bases in between. CDR3 length: 13 residues. CDR3 sequence (DNA): TGTGCCAGCAGATCACTCGGTAACACTGAAGCTTTCTTT. Its protein product is CASRSLGNTEAFF.

This clonotype has a count of ten or more. The chain joins TRBV7-9 to TRBJ2-3, with TRBD2 identical over 9 bases. In germline, CDR1 is SEHNR, CDR2 FQNEAQ (reference sequence). Trimming removed 3 bases from V and 1 base from J; junction bases left unmatched: 11. The length of the CDR3 is 18 residues. The CDR3 DNA is TGTGCCAGCAGCTTTATCGGTAGCGGGAGTAACCGCACAGATACGCAGTATTTT. Residues: CASSFIGSGSNRTDTQYF.

The V call is TRBV12-3 or TRBV12-4, the J call TRBJ1-5, with 7 nucleotides matching TRBD1. V lost 4 bases, J lost 7 bases, and 4 bases stayed unmatched. The CDR3 totals 13 residues. The CDR3, as DNA: TGTGCCAGCAGTTACTACAGGGGACAGCCCCAGCATTTT. This codes for CASSYYRGQPQHF.

This clonotype was counted once. CDR3 DNA sequence: TGTGCCAGCAGCATCCGGGGACTAGCGGGGGCTTACAATGAGCAGTTCTTC. It encodes CASSIRGLAGAYNEQFF. This rearrangement joins TRBV7-2 to TRBJ2-1; TRBD2 aligns across 14 bases. V lost 5 bases to trimming and J lost 4 bases; unmatched junction nucleotides: 7. Germline values: CDR1 SGHTA, CDR2 FQGNSA. CDR3 size: 17 residues. Based on the CDR3 plus reference TRBV7-2 and TRBJ2-1, the full variable domain is GAGVSQSPSNKVTEKGKDVELRCDPISGHTALYWYRQSLGQGLEFLIYFQGNSAPDKSGLPSDRFSAERTGGSVSTLTIQRTQQEDSAVYLCASSIRGLAGAYNEQFFGPGTRLTVL.

The rearrangement links TRBV20-1 to TRBJ1-1; D gene uncertain. Germline V gene lookup returns CDR1 DFQATT and CDR2 SNEGSKA (reference sequence). The CDR3 runs 17 residues. Trimming cost V 0 bases and J 3 bases, with 20 bases left between them. The CDR3 region has the DNA TGCAGTGCTAGAGATCTGGGCTTCACCGGATGGGACACTGAAGCTTTCTTT. This translates into CSARDLGFTGWDTEAFF.

This clonotype has only a few counts. Germline and junction disagree at one end, which may indicate a read error. The rearrangement joins TRBV3-1 to TRBJ2-5; possible D gene TRBD2, 6 bases. CDR1 is LGHDT and CDR2 is YNNKEL in the germline V gene (reference sequence). The CDR3 consists of 11 residues. This CDR3 reads CASSQTGGRNF. DNA for the CDR3: TGTGCCAGCAGCCAGACCGGGGGTCGAAACTTC.